Listed here are 20 T cell receptor beta chains from one sample, sequenced in a study of CD8 T cells in ankylosing spondylitis. TCRdb re-called the 5' RACE reads with MiXCR, one entry per CDR3 protein. The table has a few hundred thousand distinct CDR3 sequences, about 20% seen once. The sequenced sample consisted of blood, either unsorted or a sorted T cell fraction (not recorded which). The origin of the receptors is a male donor with ankylosing spondylitis or in good health (not recorded which).

This clonotype has just a few counts. The chain combines TRBV5-1 with TRBJ2-7, with 10 bases lining up with TRBD1. V gave up 2 bases and J gave up 3 bases; unmatched junction bases: 2. The CDR3 is made up of 14 amino acids. Per germline, CDR1 SGHRS and CDR2 YFSETQ. CDR3 coding DNA: TGCGCCAGCAGCTTATGGACAGGGGGCTACGAGCAGTACTTC. Its translation is CASSLWTGGYEQYF.

The chain combines TRBV11-2 with TRBJ1-3; 7 bases are shared with TRBD1. The CDR3 is made up of 19 amino acids. Germline V lookup: CDR1 SGHAT, CDR2 FQNNGV. Losses at the gene ends were 4 bases for V and 0 bases for J; bases not matched to a gene: 15. CDR3 coding DNA: TGTGCCAGCAGCTCCATCTTTAACTCGGACAGGACCTCTGGAAACACCATATATTTT. Its protein product is CASSSIFNSDRTSGNTIYF.

This chain links TRBV11-1 with TRBJ2-1, with TRBD2 as a possible D gene (5 bases). V lost 2 bases and J 5 bases, leaving 10 bases between the germline ends. The CDR3 has 14 amino acids. Germline CDR1 SGHAT, CDR2 FQDESV (reference sequence). CDR3 protein: CASSLLDGDNEQFF. The CDR3, as DNA: TGTGCCAGCAGCTTACTCGACGGGGACAATGAGCAGTTCTTC. Drawing the rest from reference TRBV11-1 and TRBJ2-1, the complete variable domain is EAEVAQSPRYKITEKSQAVAFWCDPISGHATLYWYRQILGQGPELLVQFQDESVVDDSQLPKDRFSAERLKGVDSTLKIQPAELGDSAMYLCASSLLDGDNEQFFGPGTRLTVL.

This clonotype showed up many times. The chain carries TRBV4-3 and TRBJ2-6; D possibly corresponds to TRBD2 (5 bases). Between the trimmed V and J ends, which lost 3 bases and 4 bases, there was a span of 19 bases. The CDR3 has 18 amino acids. CDR1 is LGHNA and CDR2 is YSLEER in the germline V gene. The CDR3 here is CASSQVLRMEEGANVLTF. The DNA for the CDR3 is TGCGCCAGCAGCCAGGTTCTCCGCATGGAGGAAGGGGCCAACGTCCTGACTTTC.

The rearrangement links TRBV2 to TRBJ2-5; D might be TRBD2 (5 bases). The ends were cut back, 3 bases at V and 5 bases at J, with 16 bases in the middle. This CDR3 is 15 amino acids long. Per the germline V gene, CDR1 is SNHLY and CDR2 is FYNNEI. In nucleotides, the CDR3 is TGTGCCAGCAGTGAGGTTAGCGCGAGTGTGGAGACCCAGTACTTC. Its translation is CASSEVSASVETQYF.

This clonotype has a count of ten or more. The genes are TRBV27 and TRBJ2-4; D is undetermined. Germline CDR1 is MNHEY and CDR2 is SMNVEV (reference sequence). V lost 5 bases and J 0 bases, leaving 11 bases between the germline ends. The CDR3 runs 15 residues. The CDR3 here is CASSTKTVAKNIQYF. The CDR3, as DNA: TGTGCCAGCAGTACTAAGACGGTAGCCAAAAACATTCAGTACTTC.

J is TRBJ2-5 and V is TRBV3-1; 11 bases agree with TRBD2. This CDR3 has 14 amino acids. Germline V lookup: CDR1 LGHDT, CDR2 YNNKEL (reference sequence). V gave up 4 bases and J gave up 4 bases; unmatched junction bases: 2. CDR3 amino acids: CASSPLAGVETQYF. The CDR3 bases are TGTGCCAGCAGCCCACTAGCGGGAGTAGAGACCCAGTACTTC.

This rearrangement joins TRBV6-5 to TRBJ2-7; TRBD2 aligns across 9 bases. V dropped 2 bases and J dropped 4; count of bases not matched to a gene: 6. The V gene's germline CDR1 is MNHEY and CDR2 SVGAGI. The CDR3 loop spans 15 amino acids. The CDR3: CASSYAGGPKYEQYF. The CDR3 DNA reads as TGTGCCAGCAGTTACGCGGGAGGGCCGAAATACGAGCAGTACTTC.

The chain is built from TRBV6-2 or TRBV6-3 and TRBJ1-4, with 7 bases matching TRBD1. V was pared by 2 bases and J by 4 bases, with 1 base of the junction left unmatched. This CDR3 spans 14 amino acids. Germline V lookup: CDR1 MNHEY, CDR2 SVGEGT. CDR3: CASSYGDSNEKLFF. For the CDR3, the DNA is TGTGCCAGCAGTTACGGGGACAGTAATGAAAAACTGTTTTTT.

The rearrangement uses TRBV7-9 and TRBJ2-7; D is uncertain. The germline V and J ends were trimmed by 0 bases and 2 bases, with 8 bases remaining between them. The CDR3 spans 14 residues. Germline V gene data show CDR1 as SEHNR and CDR2 as FQNEAQ (reference sequence). The CDR3 DNA follows: TGTGCCAGCAGCTTAGCGGCAGGACCCTACGAGCAGTACTTC. It yields the protein CASSLAAGPYEQYF.

V is TRBV7-8 and J is TRBJ2-1, with TRBD1 identical over 8 bases. CDR3 length: 15 amino acids. V lost 5 bases to trimming and J lost 5 bases; unmatched junction nucleotides: 8. The germline V gene has CDR1 SGHVS and CDR2 FQNEAQ. CDR3 in DNA: TGTGCCAGCAGCGACCCGGACAGGGTGAACAATGAGCAGTTCTTC. This sequence encodes CASSDPDRVNNEQFF.

The chain joins TRBV29-1 to TRBJ2-1, with D tentatively TRBD1 (5 bases). The CDR3 covers 13 residues. From germline, CDR1 is SQVTM and CDR2 ANQGSEA. V dropped 4 bases and J dropped 8 bases, with 15 bases sitting between them. CDR3 in amino acids: CSVVLAGMDEQFF. In DNA, the CDR3 is TGCAGCGTTGTTTTGGCAGGGATGGATGAGCAGTTCTTC.

The genes are TRBV25-1 and TRBJ1-1, with D perhaps matching TRBD1 (5 bases). CDR3 length: 13 amino acids. Germline V gene lookup returns CDR1 MGHDK and CDR2 SYGVNS. Trimming took 4 bases from V and 7 from J, leaving 13 bases between them. The CDR3 region is CASSVGGASEAFF. DNA for the CDR3: TGTGCCAGCAGTGTCGGAGGGGCCAGTGAAGCTTTCTTT.

This clonotype showed up just a few times. V usage is TRBV10-2 and J usage is TRBJ2-7; tentative D call: TRBD2 (7 bases). The germline CDR1 and CDR2 sequences are WSHSY and SAAADI. The V end lost 8 bases, the J end lost 6 bases, and 14 bases lay between the germline ends. This CDR3 spans 12 amino acids. The CDR3 region has the DNA TGCGCCAGCGGTGGGGGGGCGGGCGAGCAGTACTTC. Translated: CASGGGAGEQYF.

This clonotype has a handful of counts. This chain connects TRBV12-3 or TRBV12-4 to TRBJ2-7; D is possibly TRBD1 or TRBD2 (5 bases each). The CDR3 runs to 13 residues. Trimming pared 3 bases from V and 4 bases from J, leaving 10 bases between. CDR3 in amino acids: CASSFWGGYEQYF. The CDR3 region has the DNA TGTGCCAGCAGTTTCTGGGGCGGGTACGAGCAGTACTTC.

The gene calls are TRBV11-1 and TRBJ2-7, with D perhaps TRBD2 (5 bases). Germline lookup yields CDR1 SGHAT and CDR2 FQDESV (reference sequence). The germline V and J ends were trimmed by 2 bases and 3 bases, with 17 bases remaining between them. The CDR3 is 16 residues long. CDR3 bases: TGTGCCAGCAGCTTAAGCCCTGGGAGAGGTTACTACGAGCAGTACTTC. Its translation: CASSLSPGRGYYEQYF.

The sample holds a few counts of this clonotype. V usage is TRBV19 and J usage is TRBJ1-1, with D uncertain. The length of the CDR3 is 12 residues. Looked up from germline, CDR1 is LNHDA and CDR2 is SQIVND (reference sequence). The ends were cut back, 6 bases at V and 6 bases at J, with 11 bases in the middle. DNA of the CDR3: TGTGCCAGTAGCCCGTCTAGTCCTGAAGCTTTCTTT. It specifies CASSPSSPEAFF.

The genes are TRBV12-3 or TRBV12-4 and TRBJ2-7, with D tentatively TRBD1 or TRBD2 (5 bases each). Trimming took off 1 base at V and 2 bases at J, with 9 bases between the two ends. The length of the CDR3 is 14 residues. This CDR3 reads CASSLVPGPYEQYF. CDR3 DNA: TGTGCCAGCAGTTTAGTACCGGGGCCCTACGAGCAGTACTTC.

This clonotype turned up a few times. The genes are TRBV5-1 and TRBJ1-1, with 7 positions matching TRBD1. Trimming cost V 0 bases and J 3 bases; bases outside gene matches: 8. The germline V gene encodes CDR1 SGHRS and CDR2 YFSETQ. This CDR3 is built from 16 residues. DNA of the CDR3: TGCGCCAGCAGCTTGGGGGCCACAGGGGAGGACACTGAAGCTTTCTTT. This gives the protein CASSLGATGEDTEAFF.

In its sample, this clonotype was seen many times. The chain recombines TRBV29-1 with TRBJ2-3; TRBD2 aligns across 10 bases. Trimming at V came to 4 bases and at J to 1 base, leaving 2 bases not matched to a gene. The CDR3 is 14 amino acids. CDR1 and CDR2 (germline): SQVTM, ANQGSEA. CDR3 residues: CSVGSGGGTDTQYF. As DNA, the CDR3 is TGCAGCGTTGGAAGCGGGGGGGGCACAGATACGCAGTATTTT.